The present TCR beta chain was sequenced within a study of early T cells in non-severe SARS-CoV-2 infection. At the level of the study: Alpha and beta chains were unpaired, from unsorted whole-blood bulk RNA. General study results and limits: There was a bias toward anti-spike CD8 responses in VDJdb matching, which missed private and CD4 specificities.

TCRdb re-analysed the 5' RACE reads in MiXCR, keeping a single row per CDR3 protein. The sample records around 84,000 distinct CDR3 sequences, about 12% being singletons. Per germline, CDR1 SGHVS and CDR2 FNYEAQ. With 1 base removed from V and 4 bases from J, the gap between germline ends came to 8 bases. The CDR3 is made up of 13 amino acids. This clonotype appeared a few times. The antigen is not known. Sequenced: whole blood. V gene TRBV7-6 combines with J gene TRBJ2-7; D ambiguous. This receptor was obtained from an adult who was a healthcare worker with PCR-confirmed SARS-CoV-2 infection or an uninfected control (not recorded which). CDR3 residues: CASSLDPYYEQYF. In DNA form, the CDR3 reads TGTGCCAGCAGCTTAGATCCTTATTACGAGCAGTACTTC. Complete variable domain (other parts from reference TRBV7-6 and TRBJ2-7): GAGVSQSPRYKVTKRGQDVALRCDPISGHVSLYWYRQALGQGPEFLTYFNYEAQQDKSGLPNDRFSAERPEGSISTLTIQRTEQRDSAMYRCASSLDPYYEQYFGPGTRLTVT.